This T cell receptor beta chain was sequenced for a study of blood T cells in healthy people across ages. Study-wide results and caveats: The study regarded diversity estimates from one million T cells as underestimates.

A word on this clonotype: The target antigen is unknown. Mismatch with germline at one junction end may stem from a read error.

A second PCR, run for about 7 to 11 cycles, used a sample-barcoded 5' primer plus a J-beta primer mix. Each cDNA molecule, via a template-switch adaptor with 12 random nucleotides, was tagged. MiXCR was run by TCRdb on the 5' RACE reads, yielding one entry per CDR3 protein. The sample carries roughly 1.6 million distinct CDR3 sequences, about 31% recorded once. Germline CDR1 is MNHEY and CDR2 is SMNVEV (reference sequence). The CDR3 runs to 13 residues. This sequence was found in a woman under 40 in good health. Sequenced: blood. This chain links TRBV27 with TRBJ1-2, with D maybe TRBD1 (6 bases). The CDR3 sequence is CTSSLLEGGSYTF. CDR3 sequence (DNA): TGTACCAGCAGTTTGCTCGAGGGGGGGAGCTACACCTTC.